The entry below gives a single T cell receptor beta chain sequence along with its context. This entry comes from a study of blood T cell repertoires in COVID-19. CDR3 length: 13 residues. V was pared by 2 bases and J by 7 bases, with 6 bases between. Germline V gives CDR1 MNHEY, CDR2 SMNVEV (reference sequence). In the original processing: Reference gene primer amplification gave estimated nucleated cell counts. Data came from immunoSEQ multiplex PCR; TCRdb stores just in-frame clones and leaves some out. V, J and clone size are taken as reported in that table, and D and trimming were inferred from the DNA itself. The data contain about 33,000 clones, more than 80% of them singletons.

The chain uses TRBV27 and TRBJ1-6; D is undetermined. The sequence was collected from a male donor with active COVID-19. The sequenced sample was peripheral blood. The CDR3 DNA sequence: TGTGCCAGCAGTTTAAACGCGAATTCACCCCTCCACTTT. This translates into CASSLNANSPLHF.